Each of the 22 T cell receptor beta chains below was sequenced from the same sample in a study of regulatory T cells in long-lasting Graves disease. The time point was: newly diagnosed GD, antithyroid drugs for less than 3 months. Extracted PBMC RNA gave rise to the TCR library. The authors built TCR beta libraries using iRepertoire HTBI primers and Arm-PCR of CDR3 regions. TCRdb used MiXCR to reprocess the multiplex PCR reads, holding one entry per CDR3 protein. The sample consists of some 560,000 distinct CDR3 sequences, 15% to 20% of them appearing once. The sample was also reused in another study, on T cells in Graves' hyperthyroidism and ophthalmopathy.

The specimen comprised peripheral blood mononuclear cells (PBMCs), sampled at new diagnosis, from a patient treated with antithyroid drugs. Receptors were obtained from a woman aged 35-65 years with Graves disease.

The chain links TRBV20-1 to TRBJ1-4; maybe TRBD1 (5 bases). The CDR3 loop spans 13 amino acids. The germline V gene encodes CDR1 DFQATT and CDR2 SNEGSKA (reference sequence). The germline V and J ends were trimmed by 5 bases and 3 bases, with 10 bases remaining between them. The CDR3 sequence: CSARDGSNEKLFF. CDR3 DNA: TGCAGTGCTCGGGACGGTTCTAATGAAAAACTGTTTTTT.

This clonotype was seen repeatedly, ten times or more. The CDR3 loop reads CASSLQETGFNQPQHF. DNA of the CDR3: TGTGCCAGCAGTTTACAAGAGACAGGCTTCAATCAGCCCCAGCATTTT. The rearrangement links TRBV12-3 or TRBV12-4 to TRBJ1-5, with D possibly being TRBD1 (6 bases). V was cut by 2 bases and J by 3 bases, with 14 bases left in between. The CDR3 totals 16 residues.

This chain joins TRBV3-1 and TRBJ2-2; the match to TRBD1 covers 8 bases. Germline CDR1 and CDR2: LGHDT and YNNKEL (reference sequence). Trimming removed 1 base from V and 6 bases from J; junction bases left unmatched: 4. The CDR3 contains 15 residues. The CDR3 reads CASSQGTGSAGELFF. DNA of the CDR3: TGTGCCAGCAGCCAAGGGACAGGGTCCGCCGGGGAGCTGTTTTTT.

At least ten counts were recorded for this clonotype. The rearrangement links TRBV6-2 or TRBV6-3 to TRBJ1-5; 7 nucleotides align to TRBD1. There are 16 residues in the CDR3. J lost 9 bases, V lost 6 bases, and 17 bases had no gene match. Germline lookup yields CDR1 MNHEY and CDR2 SVGEGT. The CDR3 here is CASRTGTVGKVVPQHF. The CDR3 DNA is TGTGCCAGCAGAACCGGGACAGTGGGGAAGGTGGTGCCCCAGCATTTT.

This clonotype came up a few times. The chain links TRBV15 to TRBJ2-7; D assignment may be TRBD1 or TRBD2 (5 bases each). Trimming removed 2 bases from V and 3 bases from J, with 14 bases in between. CDR3 length equals 15 residues. The germline gives CDR1 LNHNV, CDR2 YYDKDF (reference sequence). The CDR3 region has the DNA TGTGCCACCAGCAGAAGCCGGGACGGGTACTACGAGCAGTACTTC. Its protein is CATSRSRDGYYEQYF.

There are many counts of this clonotype. The chain carries TRBV2 and TRBJ2-2; TRBD2 matches at 10 bases. The V gene's germline CDR1 is SNHLY and CDR2 FYNNEI. This CDR3 spans 14 amino acids. V was pared by 6 bases and J by 5 bases, with 3 bases of the junction left unmatched. The CDR3 DNA follows: TGTGCCAGCAGACTAGCGGGGACGACCGGGGAGCTGTTTTTT. Translated: CASRLAGTTGELFF.

This clonotype was observed at least ten times. The V call is TRBV28, the J call TRBJ1-6; D remains ambiguous. The V gene lost 4 bases and the J gene lost 5 bases, with 12 bases spanning the gap. There are 15 residues in the CDR3. From germline, CDR1 is MDHEN and CDR2 SYDVKM. The CDR3 region is CASSSTGPDNSPLHF. The DNA of the CDR3 is TGTGCCAGCAGTTCCACCGGGCCAGATAATTCACCCCTCCACTTT.

The table lists this clonotype with a count of one. This chain uses TRBV25-1 with TRBJ2-7, with TRBD2 matching 8 bases. The CDR3 sequence is 14 residues long. Germline CDR1 is MGHDK and CDR2 is SYGVNS. J lost 2 bases, V lost 4 bases, and 4 bases had no gene match. CDR3 coding DNA: TGTGCCAGCAGTGGGGCTAGCGGGCCCTACGAGCAGTACTTC. Translating gives CASSGASGPYEQYF.

The chain is built from TRBV12-3 or TRBV12-4 and TRBJ2-2; the match to TRBD2 covers 8 bases. The CDR3 is 16 residues long. V trimming: 6 bases; J trimming: 4 bases; junction bases outside the gene matches: 10. The CDR3 DNA follows: TGTGCCAGCAGATCCCGAAGGACTAGCAGCACCGGGGAGCTGTTTTTT. This codes for CASRSRRTSSTGELFF.

A word on this clonotype: A much larger clone differs by one base, so this may be a read error. V usage is TRBV6-2 or TRBV6-3 and J usage is TRBJ2-7, with D hard to call. Per the germline V gene, CDR1 is MNHEY and CDR2 is SVGEGT. The CDR3 has 16 residues. V shed 5 bases and J shed 3 bases, with 20 bases lying between them. The CDR3 coding sequence is TGTGCCAGCAGTGAAGCGATACCCACCCCCAACTACGAGCAGTACTTC. It is translated as CASSEAIPTPNYEQYF.

This clonotype occurred many times. V usage is TRBV4-1 and J usage is TRBJ1-2, with D perhaps matching TRBD1 (5 bases). Trimming removed 0 bases at V and 8 bases at J, with 22 bases between. Germline V gives CDR1 MGHRA, CDR2 YSYEKL. CDR3 length equals 17 residues. The CDR3 reads CASSQDDVDRRVQGYTF. In DNA form, the CDR3 reads TGCGCCAGCAGCCAAGATGATGTCGACAGAAGGGTGCAGGGCTACACCTTC.

This clonotype was seen repeatedly, ten times or more. The rearrangement uses TRBV3-1 and TRBJ1-1; D call uncertain. Trimming shortened V by 4 bases and J by 1 base, and 16 bases separated the two germline ends. This CDR3 comprises 16 residues. CDR1 is LGHDT, CDR2 YNNKEL, per germline (reference sequence). The CDR3 nucleotides are TGTGCCAGCAGCCCCTCCCCCGGGTGGAAGAACACTGAAGCTTTCTTT. It codes for CASSPSPGWKNTEAFF.

This clonotype was observed many times. The V and J genes are TRBV6-4 and TRBJ1-1; maybe TRBD1 (6 bases). The ends were cut back, 6 bases at V and 0 bases at J, with 14 bases in the middle. The CDR3 extends over 15 amino acids. Germline CDR1 and CDR2: MRHNA and SNTAGT. The CDR3, as DNA: TGTGCCAGCAGGCTACAGGGTAACCTGAACACTGAAGCTTTCTTT. Translation gives CASRLQGNLNTEAFF.

V is TRBV4-1 and J is TRBJ2-5; D is undetermined. CDR3 length equals 15 residues. Germline lookup yields CDR1 MGHRA and CDR2 YSYEKL. Trimming removed 0 bases at V and 5 bases at J, with 13 bases between. CDR3 DNA: TGCGCCAGCAGCCAAGAAGAAGCGATCGGGGAGACCCAGTACTTC. Its protein product is CASSQEEAIGETQYF.

This clonotype occurred a few times. V usage is TRBV7-9 and J usage is TRBJ2-7; 7 positions match TRBD1. The J segment lost 5 bases and the V segment lost 5 bases, leaving 12 bases of the junction unmatched. This CDR3 is 15 amino acids long. The germline gives CDR1 SEHNR, CDR2 FQNEAQ (reference sequence). The CDR3 DNA is TGTGCCAGCAGCCCCAAGGACAGGAGACCCCACGAGCAGTACTTC. Amino acids: CASSPKDRRPHEQYF. Full variable domain (missing parts from reference TRBV7-9 and TRBJ2-7): DTGVSQNPRHKITKRGQNVTFRCDPISEHNRLYWYRQTLGQGPEFLTYFQNEAQLEKSRLLSDRFSAERPKGSFSTLEIQRTEQGDSAMYLCASSPKDRRPHEQYFGPGTRLTVT.

This clonotype was counted ten times or more. The chain employs TRBV11-3 and TRBJ2-7, with TRBD1 matching 10 bases. The ends lost 2 bases at V and 4 bases at J; junction bases unmatched: 17. The length of the CDR3 is 19 residues. Per the germline V gene, CDR1 is SGHNT and CDR2 is YENEEA. The CDR3 is CASSLIRDRGKNHCYEQYF. The DNA for the CDR3 is TGTGCCAGCAGCTTAATTCGGGACAGGGGAAAGAATCATTGTTACGAGCAGTACTTC.

The CDR3: CATQTGAGTDTQYF. The CDR3 coding sequence is TGTGCCACCCAGACAGGGGCAGGTACAGATACGCAGTATTTT. This chain uses TRBV19 with TRBJ2-3; TRBD1 aligns across 8 bases. The germline CDR1 and CDR2 sequences are LNHDA and SQIVND (reference sequence). V was pared by 10 bases and J by 3 bases, with 9 bases of the junction left unmatched. This CDR3 spans 14 amino acids.

This clonotype was counted only a few times. This rearrangement joins TRBV20-1 to TRBJ2-4; D remains ambiguous. Trimming pared 6 bases from V and 0 bases from J, leaving 9 bases between. Germline-derived CDR1 and CDR2 are DFQATT and SNEGSKA (reference sequence). This CDR3 has 13 residues. The CDR3 here is CSAIGLAKNIQYF. The CDR3 DNA is TGCAGTGCAATAGGGTTAGCCAAAAACATTCAGTACTTC.

This chain links TRBV6-2 or TRBV6-3 with TRBJ2-1, with 8 bases that match TRBD2. The length of the CDR3 is 15 residues. J lost 7 bases, V lost 6 bases, and 11 bases had no gene match. The germline CDR1 and CDR2 sequences are MNHEY and SVGEGT. CDR3 sequence (DNA): TGTGCCAGCAGGGGCCCCGGGGGGGCTGGTAATGAGCAGTTCTTC. It translates to CASRGPGGAGNEQFF.

In its sample, this clonotype was seen a few times. The V and J genes are TRBV6-1 and TRBJ2-2, with D perhaps TRBD2 (6 bases). Trimming took off 5 bases at V and 2 bases at J, with 12 bases between the two ends. This CDR3 comprises 15 residues. The germline V gene encodes CDR1 MNHNS and CDR2 SASEGT. CDR3 protein: CASSLQAGNTGELFF. CDR3 sequence (DNA): TGTGCCAGCAGTCTCCAAGCGGGTAACACCGGGGAGCTGTTTTTT.

This clonotype was counted at least ten times. The chain couples TRBV12-3 or TRBV12-4 to TRBJ2-7; no firm D call. The CDR3 extends over 11 amino acids. V lost 3 bases and J lost 6, with 6 bases in between. CDR3 coding DNA: TGTGCCAGCAGTTTCGGACGCGAGCAGTACTTC. This codes for CASSFGREQYF.

Concerning this clonotype: One base away lies a much larger clone, so this may be a sequencing read error. The chain joins TRBV11-2 to TRBJ2-7; D is perhaps TRBD2 (6 bases). In germline, CDR1 is SGHAT, CDR2 FQNNGV. This CDR3 region has 15 residues. The CDR3 coding sequence is TGTGCCGGCAGCTTAGCCGAGGGACTCACCTACGAGCAGTACTTC. It translates to CAGSLAEGLTYEQYF. Drawing the rest from reference TRBV11-2 and TRBJ2-7, the complete variable domain is EAGVAQSPRYKIIEKRQSVAFWCNPISGHATLYWYQQILGQGPKLLIQFQNNGVVDDSQLPKDRFSAERLKGVDSTLKIQPAKLEDSAVYLCAGSLAEGLTYEQYFGPGTRLTVT.